A single TCR beta chain is shown here with its context. Per the authors' pipeline: Reference gene primer amplification gave nucleated cell count estimates. Only in-frame clones appear in the TCRdb table, and some are missing; sequencing was by immunoSEQ multiplex PCR. V, J and clone size are those of that table, while D and trimming were read from the DNA. The sample carries 80,000 to 90,000 clones, 87% recorded once. This sample was included in a study of blood T cell repertoires in COVID-19. About the research overall: There were acute and convalescent COVID-19 samples, and they came from the United States, Italy and Spain. Sample material is recorded as cDNA or gDNA derived from T cells, B-cell-depleted T cells, or PBMCs.

Germline V gene lookup returns CDR1 MNHEY and CDR2 SVGAGI. Deletions cut 0 bases from V and 4 bases from J, with 10 bases between. This CDR3 has 15 amino acids. The specimen sequenced was peripheral blood. This TCR was sampled from a man in his 60s with acute or convalescent COVID-19. V usage is TRBV6-5 and J usage is TRBJ1-5; D gene unclear. CDR3 DNA sequence: TGTGCCAGCAGTTACTCGTCAGGTCCTAATCAGCCCCAGCATTTT. It encodes CASSYSSGPNQPQHF.